The next 22 T cell receptor beta chains were all read from a single sample in a study of blood T cell repertoires in COVID-19. TCRdb's table, derived via immunoSEQ multiplex PCR, lists solely in-frame clones and lacks some. The data hold about 250,000 clones, with about nine tenths observed a single time. Sequencing was performed on PBMCs or T cells enriched from blood (not recorded which). These receptors originate from a man in his forties who had recovered from COVID-19.

This chain links TRBV19 with TRBJ1-4, with a weak D call TRBD1 (5 bases). CDR1 and CDR2 (germline): LNHDA, SQIVND (reference sequence). V lost 3 bases to trimming and J lost 8 bases, with 13 bases between them. This CDR3 contains 14 residues. The CDR3, as DNA: TGTGCCAGTAGTATCGTAGGGGTAGGGGAAAAACTGTTTTTT. This codes for CASSIVGVGEKLFF.

The rearrangement uses TRBV10-3 and TRBJ1-1, with TRBD1 matching over 9 bases. V gave up 6 bases and J gave up 1 base; unmatched junction bases: 3. The CDR3 is 14 residues long. The germline V gene has CDR1 ENHRY and CDR2 SYGVKD. The CDR3 is CAIRGQGKNTEAFF. The CDR3 nucleotides read TGTGCCATCAGGGGACAGGGTAAGAACACTGAAGCTTTCTTT.

The CDR3 region is CASSSNQGRTRGYTF. The CDR3 DNA reads TGTGCCAGCAGTTCGAACCAGGGGAGAACTCGGGGCTACACCTTC. The V gene is TRBV6-5, the J gene TRBJ1-2, with TRBD1 as a possible D gene (6 bases). Germline lookup yields CDR1 MNHEY and CDR2 SVGAGI. This CDR3 is built from 15 residues. V was pared by 4 bases and J by 8 bases, with 20 bases between.

V gene TRBV5-1 combines with J gene TRBJ2-3; D remains unclear. The CDR3 contains 14 residues. The V gene lost 3 bases and the J gene lost 10 bases, with 18 bases spanning the gap. Per the germline V gene, CDR1 is SGHRS and CDR2 is YFSETQ. In nucleotides, the CDR3 is TGCGCCAGCAGCTCCGATTCGGGTAGCCGGGCGCAGTATTTT. Translation: CASSSDSGSRAQYF.

CDR3: CASSSRGPQPQHF. Written as DNA, the CDR3 is TGTGCCAGCAGTTCCAGGGGGCCTCAGCCCCAGCATTTT. The rearrangement joins TRBV28 to TRBJ1-5; 8 bases are a match to TRBD1. Looked up from germline, CDR1 is MDHEN and CDR2 is SYDVKM. V shed 4 bases, J shed 6 bases, and the junction held 2 bases outside the gene matches. The CDR3 has 13 amino acids.

The rearrangement joins TRBV19 to TRBJ2-3, with 10 bases lining up with TRBD2. Looked up from germline, CDR1 is LNHDA and CDR2 is SQIVND (reference sequence). V dropped 7 bases and J dropped 0; count of bases not matched to a gene: 4. CDR3 length: 15 amino acids. The CDR3 loop is CASTPTSGSTDTQYF. CDR3 coding DNA: TGTGCCAGTACCCCGACTAGCGGGAGCACAGATACGCAGTATTTT.

The gene calls are TRBV19 and TRBJ2-1, with TRBD2 matching over 8 bases. There are 16 residues in the CDR3. Germline V gives CDR1 LNHDA, CDR2 SQIVND (reference sequence). J gave up 5 bases and V 4 bases, and 10 bases lay outside the gene matches. The CDR3 reads CASSSQRAGGDNEQFF. As DNA, the CDR3 is TGTGCCAGTAGTAGCCAAAGGGCGGGGGGCGACAATGAGCAGTTCTTC.

This chain links TRBV18 with TRBJ1-5, with a tentative D call TRBD1 (5 bases). The V end was cut by 3 bases, the J end by 4 bases, with 10 bases between. The CDR3 sequence is 14 residues long. The V gene's germline CDR1 is KGHSH and CDR2 LQKENI. For the CDR3, the DNA is TGTGCCAGCTCACCGGAGCAGGGTAATCAGCCCCAGCATTTT. Amino acids: CASSPEQGNQPQHF. Looking up the rest from reference TRBV18 and TRBJ1-5 gives the full variable domain: NAGVMQNPRHLVRRRGQEARLRCSPMKGHSHVYWYRQLPEEGLKFMVYLQKENIIDESGMPKERFSAEFPKEGPSILRIQQVVRGDSAAYFCASSPEQGNQPQHFGDGTRLSIL.

J is TRBJ1-1 and V is TRBV30; a possible D gene is TRBD1 (5 bases). Trimming took 3 bases from V and 0 from J, leaving 20 bases between them. The CDR3 length is 17 residues. CDR1 is GTSNPN, CDR2 SVGIG, per germline (reference sequence). DNA of the CDR3: TGTGCCTGGAGGACGGCGGGGACCCCCCTTTTGAACACTGAAGCTTTCTTT. It specifies CAWRTAGTPLLNTEAFF.

The chain carries TRBV10-3 and TRBJ2-7, with 15 bases aligning to TRBD2. CDR1 ENHRY and CDR2 SYGVKD come from the germline V gene. CDR3 size: 15 residues. J gave up 1 base and V 11 bases, and 6 bases lay outside the gene matches. Here the CDR3 reads CASKGLAGGSYEQYF. The DNA of the CDR3 is TGTGCCTCCAAGGGACTAGCGGGAGGATCCTACGAGCAGTACTTC.

The CDR3 spells CSVLTGIHEQYF. CDR3 DNA: TGCAGCGTCCTGACAGGGATCCACGAGCAGTACTTC. This sequence joins TRBV29-1 and TRBJ2-7; the match to TRBD1 covers 7 bases. The CDR3 totals 12 residues. Germline CDR1 reads SQVTM; CDR2 reads ANQGSEA. J was trimmed by 5 bases and V by 6 bases; bases with no gene match: 7.

The rearrangement uses TRBV5-5 and TRBJ1-4; no reliable D call. This CDR3 contains 16 residues. CDR1 SGHKS and CDR2 YYEKEE come from the germline V gene (reference sequence). Deletions cut 0 bases from V and 0 bases from J, with 9 bases between. Here the CDR3 DNA reads TGTGCCAGCAGCTTGGTGGCAGGAACAACTAATGAAAAACTGTTTTTT. Encoded protein: CASSLVAGTTNEKLFF. Looking up the rest from reference TRBV5-5 and TRBJ1-4 gives the full variable domain: DAGVTQSPTHLIKTRGQQVTLRCSPISGHKSVSWYQQVLGQGPQFIFQYYEKEERGRGNFPDRFSARQFPNYSSELNVNALLLGDSALYLCASSLVAGTTNEKLFFGSGTQLSVL.

The chain recombines TRBV11-2 with TRBJ2-7, with D possibly being TRBD2 (5 bases). Germline V gene sequence: CDR1 SGHAT, CDR2 FQNNGV. This CDR3 is 13 amino acids long. Trimming removed 2 bases at V and 5 bases at J, with 10 bases between. The CDR3 nucleotides are TGTGCCAGCAGCTTAAGCCGGGATAACGAGCAGTACTTC. As protein: CASSLSRDNEQYF.

The V call is TRBV10-3, the J call TRBJ1-2; TRBD1 matches 7 bases. J was trimmed by 2 bases and V by 10 bases; bases with no gene match: 16. CDR3 length: 16 residues. The germline V gene has CDR1 ENHRY and CDR2 SYGVKD. The chain's CDR3 is CANPNPDRRPNYGYTF. The CDR3 region has the DNA TGTGCCAACCCTAATCCGGACAGGCGACCCAACTATGGCTACACCTTC.

The V and J genes are TRBV27 and TRBJ2-3, with a possible D match to TRBD2 (5 bases). Trimming shortened V by 7 bases and J by 0 bases, and 11 bases separated the two germline ends. Looked up from germline, CDR1 is MNHEY and CDR2 is SMNVEV (reference sequence). The CDR3 consists of 14 residues. CDR3 amino acids: CASTPRASTDTQYF. CDR3 sequence (DNA): TGTGCCAGCACGCCGAGGGCGAGCACAGATACGCAGTATTTT.

The chain couples TRBV7-9 to TRBJ2-2; perhaps TRBD2 as D (6 bases). The germline V gene has CDR1 SEHNR and CDR2 FQNEAQ (reference sequence). The CDR3 runs to 16 residues. V lost 5 bases to trimming and J lost 7 bases, with 20 bases between them. CDR3 sequence: CASSPTGAPEGGELFF. The CDR3 DNA reads TGTGCCAGCAGCCCCACCGGGGCCCCGGAGGGCGGGGAGCTGTTTTTT.

The chain links TRBV4-1 to TRBJ2-2, with a possible D match to TRBD1 (6 bases). CDR3 length: 16 residues. With 0 bases removed from V and 2 bases from J, the gap between germline ends came to 10 bases. Germline V gene lookup returns CDR1 MGHRA and CDR2 YSYEKL. CDR3 coding DNA: TGCGCCAGCAGCCAAGATCAACAGGGAAACACCGGGGAGCTGTTTTTT. This sequence encodes CASSQDQQGNTGELFF.

This chain links TRBV5-6 with TRBJ1-2; D unresolved. With 1 base removed from V and 2 bases from J, the gap between germline ends came to 12 bases. In germline, CDR1 is SGHDT, CDR2 YYEEEE. The CDR3 covers 15 residues. The CDR3 sequence is CASSLSGRGNYGYTF. The DNA of the CDR3 is TGTGCCAGCAGCTTGTCGGGCAGAGGGAACTATGGCTACACCTTC.

This clone was recorded once. The CDR3 sequence: CASSIDPGTGMMWVGTEAFF. The CDR3 region has the DNA TGTGCCAGTAGTATAGATCCAGGGACAGGGATGATGTGGGTCGGTACTGAAGCTTTCTTT. The V and J genes are TRBV19 and TRBJ1-1, with 9 bases fitting TRBD1. This CDR3 comprises 20 residues. CDR1 and CDR2 from the germline V gene are LNHDA and SQIVND (reference sequence). V lost 0 bases and J lost 5; bases outside the gene matches: 19. Full variable domain (outside the CDR3, taken from reference TRBV19 and TRBJ1-1): DGGITQSPKYLFRKEGQNVTLSCEQNLNHDAMYWYRQDPGQGLRLIYYSQIVNDFQKGDIAEGYSVSREKKESFPLTVTSAQKNPTAFYLCASSIDPGTGMMWVGTEAFFGQGTRLTVV.

The V and J genes are TRBV2 and TRBJ2-7; no reliable D call. CDR1 is SNHLY, CDR2 FYNNEI, per germline. This CDR3 is built from 14 residues. Trimming removed 5 bases from V and 0 bases from J, with 11 bases in between. The CDR3 sequence: CASSRVLSSYEQYF. The CDR3 nucleotides read TGTGCCAGCAGTCGGGTGCTAAGCTCCTACGAGCAGTACTTC.

The chain couples TRBV10-3 to TRBJ2-1; possibly TRBD1 for D (6 bases). CDR1 and CDR2 (germline): ENHRY, SYGVKD. The CDR3 consists of 15 residues. Trimming shortened V by 10 bases and J by 5 bases, and 21 bases separated the two germline ends. CDR3 protein: CATHTGQGFDNEQFF. CDR3 coding DNA: TGTGCCACCCACACGGGGCAGGGGTTTGACAATGAGCAGTTCTTC.

The V gene is TRBV7-8, the J gene TRBJ1-4; 7 bases are a match to TRBD1. CDR1 is SGHVS and CDR2 is FQNEAQ in the germline V gene. CDR3 length equals 15 residues. Germline trimming cut 3 bases from V and 3 bases from J; bases unmatched to any gene: 4. For the CDR3, the DNA is TGTGCCAGCAGCTTCGCCGGGACAGCTAATGAAAAACTGTTTTTT. Translation gives CASSFAGTANEKLFF.